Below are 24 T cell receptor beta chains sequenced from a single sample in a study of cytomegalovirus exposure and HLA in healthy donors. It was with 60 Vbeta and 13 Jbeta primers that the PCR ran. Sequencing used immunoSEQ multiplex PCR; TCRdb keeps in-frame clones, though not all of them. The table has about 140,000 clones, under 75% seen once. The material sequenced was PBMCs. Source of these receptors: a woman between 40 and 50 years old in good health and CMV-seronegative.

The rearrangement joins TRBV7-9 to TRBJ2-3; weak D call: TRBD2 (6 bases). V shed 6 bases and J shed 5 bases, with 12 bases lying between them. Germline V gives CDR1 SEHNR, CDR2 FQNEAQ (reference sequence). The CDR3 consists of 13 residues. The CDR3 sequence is CASRPRGKDTQYF. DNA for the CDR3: TGTGCCAGCAGACCGCGGGGTAAAGATACGCAGTATTTT.

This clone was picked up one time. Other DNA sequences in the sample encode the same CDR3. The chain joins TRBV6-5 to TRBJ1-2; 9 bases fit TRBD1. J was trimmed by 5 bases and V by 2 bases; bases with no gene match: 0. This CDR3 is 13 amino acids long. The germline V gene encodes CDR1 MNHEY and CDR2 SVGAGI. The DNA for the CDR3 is TGTGCCAGCAGTTACGACAGGGGGTATGGCTACACCTTC. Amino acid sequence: CASSYDRGYGYTF.

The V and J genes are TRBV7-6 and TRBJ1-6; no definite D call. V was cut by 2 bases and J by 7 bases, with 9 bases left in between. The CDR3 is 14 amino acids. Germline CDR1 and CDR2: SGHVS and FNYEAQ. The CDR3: CASSLFRRNSPLHF. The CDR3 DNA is TGTGCCAGCAGCTTATTTAGGAGGAATTCACCCCTCCACTTT. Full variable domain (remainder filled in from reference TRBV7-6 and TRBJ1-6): GAGVSQSPRYKVTKRGQDVALRCDPISGHVSLYWYRQALGQGPEFLTYFNYEAQQDKSGLPNDRFSAERPEGSISTLTIQRTEQRDSAMYRCASSLFRRNSPLHFGNGTRLTVT.

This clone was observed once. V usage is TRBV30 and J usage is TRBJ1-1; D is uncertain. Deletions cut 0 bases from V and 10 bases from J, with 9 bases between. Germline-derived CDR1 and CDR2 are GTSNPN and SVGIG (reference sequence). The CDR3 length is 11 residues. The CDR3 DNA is TGTGCCTGGAGTGTCGGAGGCGTAGCTTTCTTT. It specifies CAWSVGGVAFF.

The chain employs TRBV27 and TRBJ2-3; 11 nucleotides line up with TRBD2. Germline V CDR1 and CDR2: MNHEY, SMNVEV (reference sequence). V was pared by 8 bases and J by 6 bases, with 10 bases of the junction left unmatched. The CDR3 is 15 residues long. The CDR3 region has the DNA TGTGCCAGCGGAAAACTAGCGGGGGAGTCCGATACGCAGTATTTT. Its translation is CASGKLAGESDTQYF.

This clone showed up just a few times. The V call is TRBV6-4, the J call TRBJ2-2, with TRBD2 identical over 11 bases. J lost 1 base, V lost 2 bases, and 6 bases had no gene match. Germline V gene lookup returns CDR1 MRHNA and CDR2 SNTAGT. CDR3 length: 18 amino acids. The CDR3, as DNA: TGTGCCAGCAGTGACCCTCCTAGCGGGGGGATGAACACCGGGGAGCTGTTTTTT. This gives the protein CASSDPPSGGMNTGELFF.

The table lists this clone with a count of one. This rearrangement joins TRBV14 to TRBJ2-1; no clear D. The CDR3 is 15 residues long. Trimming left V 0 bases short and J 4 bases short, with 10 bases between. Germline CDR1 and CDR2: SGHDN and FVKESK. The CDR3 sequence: CASSQEIARYNEQFF. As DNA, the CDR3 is TGTGCCAGCAGCCAAGAAATAGCAAGGTACAATGAGCAGTTCTTC. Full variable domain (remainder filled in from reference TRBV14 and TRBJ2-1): EAGVTQFPSHSVIEKGQTVTLRCDPISGHDNLYWYRRVMGKEIKFLLHFVKESKQDESGMPNNRFLAERTGGTYSTLKVQPAELEDSGVYFCASSQEIARYNEQFFGPGTRLTVL.

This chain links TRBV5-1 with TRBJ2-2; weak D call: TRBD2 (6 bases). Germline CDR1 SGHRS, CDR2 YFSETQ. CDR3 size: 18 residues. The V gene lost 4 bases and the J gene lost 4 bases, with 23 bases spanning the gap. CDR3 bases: TGCGCCAGCAGCCCGGGGACTTTCTCTCGAGTCGGCACCGGGGAGCTGTTTTTT. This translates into CASSPGTFSRVGTGELFF.

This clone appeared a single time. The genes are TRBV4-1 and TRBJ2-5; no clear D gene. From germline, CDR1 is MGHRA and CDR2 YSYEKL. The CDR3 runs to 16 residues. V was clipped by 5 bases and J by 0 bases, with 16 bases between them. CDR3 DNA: TGCGCCAGCAGCGAAGCCGCCAGTTCCCACCAAGAGACCCAGTACTTC. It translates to CASSEAASSHQETQYF.

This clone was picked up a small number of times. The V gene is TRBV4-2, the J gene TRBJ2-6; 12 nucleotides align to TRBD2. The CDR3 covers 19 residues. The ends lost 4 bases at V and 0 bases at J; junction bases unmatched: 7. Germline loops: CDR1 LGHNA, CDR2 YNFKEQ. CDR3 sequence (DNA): TGTGCCAGCAGCCTGCCTAGCGGGGGGGAATACTCTGGGGCCAACGTCCTGACTTTC. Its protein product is CASSLPSGGEYSGANVLTF.

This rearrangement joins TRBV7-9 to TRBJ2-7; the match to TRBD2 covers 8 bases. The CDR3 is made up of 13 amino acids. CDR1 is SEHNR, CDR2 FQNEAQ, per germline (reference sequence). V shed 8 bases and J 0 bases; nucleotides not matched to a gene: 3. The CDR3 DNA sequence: TGTGCCAGCGATCGGGGGGGCTCCTACGAGCAGTACTTC. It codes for CASDRGGSYEQYF. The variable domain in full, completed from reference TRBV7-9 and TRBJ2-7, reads DTGVSQNPRHKITKRGQNVTFRCDPISEHNRLYWYRQTLGQGPEFLTYFQNEAQLEKSRLLSDRFSAERPKGSFSTLEIQRTEQGDSAMYLCASDRGGSYEQYFGPGTRLTVT.

The CDR3 DNA is TGTGCCAGCAGCGTTAAGATGAGCTCCTATAATTCACCCCTCCACTTT. This codes for CASSVKMSSYNSPLHF. The rearrangement uses TRBV2 and TRBJ1-6; no clear D. Germline V gene data show CDR1 as SNHLY and CDR2 as FYNNEI. V dropped 6 bases and J dropped 0 bases, with 12 bases sitting between them. This CDR3 comprises 16 residues.

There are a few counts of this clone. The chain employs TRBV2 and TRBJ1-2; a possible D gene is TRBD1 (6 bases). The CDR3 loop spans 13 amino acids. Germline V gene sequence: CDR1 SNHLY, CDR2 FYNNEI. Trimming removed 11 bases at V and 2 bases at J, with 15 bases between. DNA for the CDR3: TGTGCCGCACCACGACAGGCCAACTATGGCTACACCTTC. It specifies CAAPRQANYGYTF.

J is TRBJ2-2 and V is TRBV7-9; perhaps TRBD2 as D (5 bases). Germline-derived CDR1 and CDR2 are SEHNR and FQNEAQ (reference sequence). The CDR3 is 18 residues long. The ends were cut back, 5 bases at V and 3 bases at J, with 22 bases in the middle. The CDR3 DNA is TGTGCCAGCAGCCCCGGTGGGTTGAGGGTGAAGGACACCGGGGAGCTGTTTTTT. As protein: CASSPGGLRVKDTGELFF.

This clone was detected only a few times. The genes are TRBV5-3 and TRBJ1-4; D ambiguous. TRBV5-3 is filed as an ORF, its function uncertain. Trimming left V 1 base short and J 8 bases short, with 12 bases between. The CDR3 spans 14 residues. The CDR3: CARSLYQEHEKLFF. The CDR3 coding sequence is TGTGCCAGAAGCTTGTACCAGGAACACGAAAAACTGTTTTTT.

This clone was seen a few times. The CDR3 sequence is CASSYLGQGSPNEAFF. Written as DNA, the CDR3 is TGTGCCAGCAGTTACCTGGGACAGGGTAGTCCCAATGAAGCTTTCTTT. This chain uses TRBV6-6 with TRBJ1-1, with 9 bases matching TRBD1. There are 16 residues in the CDR3. Germline trimming cut 2 bases from V and 7 bases from J; bases unmatched to any gene: 11. The germline CDR1 and CDR2 sequences are MNHNY and SVGAGI (reference sequence).

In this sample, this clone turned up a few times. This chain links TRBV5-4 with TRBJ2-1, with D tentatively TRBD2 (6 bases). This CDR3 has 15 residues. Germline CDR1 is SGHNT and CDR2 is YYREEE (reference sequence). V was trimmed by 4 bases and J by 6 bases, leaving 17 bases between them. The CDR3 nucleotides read TGTGCCAGCAGCCGCCCTGGACTACCGTCCAATGAGCAGTTCTTC. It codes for CASSRPGLPSNEQFF.

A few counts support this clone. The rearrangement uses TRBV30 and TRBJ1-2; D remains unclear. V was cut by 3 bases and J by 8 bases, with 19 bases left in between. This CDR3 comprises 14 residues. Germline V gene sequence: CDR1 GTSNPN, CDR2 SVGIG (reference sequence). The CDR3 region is CAWRGRGFGGGYTF. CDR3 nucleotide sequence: TGTGCCTGGAGGGGGAGAGGTTTTGGCGGGGGCTACACCTTC. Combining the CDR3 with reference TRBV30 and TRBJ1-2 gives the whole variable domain SQTIHQWPATLVQPVGSPLSLECTVEGTSNPNLYWYRQAAGRGLQLLFYSVGIGQISSEVPQNLSASRPQDRQFILSSKKLLLSDSGFYLCAWRGRGFGGGYTFGSGTRLTVV.

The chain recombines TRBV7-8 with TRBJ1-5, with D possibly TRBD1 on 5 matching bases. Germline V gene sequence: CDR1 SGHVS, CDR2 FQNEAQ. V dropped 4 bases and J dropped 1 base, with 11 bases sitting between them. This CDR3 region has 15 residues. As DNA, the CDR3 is TGTGCCAGCAGCTCAACCGGGGGGAGCAATCAGCCCCAGCATTTT. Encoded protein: CASSSTGGSNQPQHF. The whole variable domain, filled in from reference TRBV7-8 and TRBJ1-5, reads GAGVSQSPRYKVAKRGQDVALRCDPISGHVSLFWYQQALGQGPEFLTYFQNEAQLDKSGLPSDRFFAERPEGSVSTLKIQRTQQEDSAVYLCASSSTGGSNQPQHFGDGTRLSIL.

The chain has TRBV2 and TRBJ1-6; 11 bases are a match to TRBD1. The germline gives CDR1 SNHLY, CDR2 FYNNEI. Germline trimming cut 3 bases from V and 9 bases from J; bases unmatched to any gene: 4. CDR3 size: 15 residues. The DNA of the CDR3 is TGTGCCAGCAGTGATTTGGGACAGGGGGGTTCACCCCTCCACTTT. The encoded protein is CASSDLGQGGSPLHF. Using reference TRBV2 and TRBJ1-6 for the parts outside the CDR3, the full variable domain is EPEVTQTPSHQVTQMGQEVILRCVPISNHLYFYWYRQILGQKVEFLVSFYNNEISEKSEIFDDQFSVERPDGSNFTLKIRSTKLEDSAMYFCASSDLGQGGSPLHFGNGTRLTVT.

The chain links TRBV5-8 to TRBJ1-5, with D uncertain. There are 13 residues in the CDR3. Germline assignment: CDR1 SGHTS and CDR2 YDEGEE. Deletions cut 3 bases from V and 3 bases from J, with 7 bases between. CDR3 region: CASSWQTNQPQHF. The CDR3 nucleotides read TGTGCCAGCAGCTGGCAAACCAATCAGCCCCAGCATTTT. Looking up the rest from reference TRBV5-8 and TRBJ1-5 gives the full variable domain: EAGVTQSPTHLIKTRGQQATLRCSPISGHTSVYWYQQALGLGLQFLLWYDEGEERNRGNFPPRFSGRQFPNYSSELNVNALELEDSALYLCASSWQTNQPQHFGDGTRLSIL.

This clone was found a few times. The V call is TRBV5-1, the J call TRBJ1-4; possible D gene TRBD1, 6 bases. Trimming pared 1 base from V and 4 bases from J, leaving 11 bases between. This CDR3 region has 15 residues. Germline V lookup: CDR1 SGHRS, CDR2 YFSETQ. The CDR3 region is CASSLRGGDNEKLFF. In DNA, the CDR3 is TGCGCCAGCAGCTTGAGGGGGGGAGATAATGAAAAACTGTTTTTT.

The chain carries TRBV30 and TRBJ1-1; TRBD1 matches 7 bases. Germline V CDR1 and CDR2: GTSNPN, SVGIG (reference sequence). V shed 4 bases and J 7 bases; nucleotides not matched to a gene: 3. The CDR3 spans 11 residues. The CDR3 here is CAWIGTVEAFF. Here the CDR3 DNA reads TGTGCCTGGATCGGGACAGTTGAAGCTTTCTTT.

The CDR3 loop is CASSPQGNTGELFF. The CDR3 DNA reads TGTGCCAGCTCACCCCAGGGGAACACCGGGGAGCTGTTTTTT. J is TRBJ2-2 and V is TRBV18, with a weak D call TRBD1 (5 bases). Deletions cut 3 bases from V and 1 base from J, with 6 bases between. The CDR3 spans 14 residues. Germline lookup yields CDR1 KGHSH and CDR2 LQKENI.